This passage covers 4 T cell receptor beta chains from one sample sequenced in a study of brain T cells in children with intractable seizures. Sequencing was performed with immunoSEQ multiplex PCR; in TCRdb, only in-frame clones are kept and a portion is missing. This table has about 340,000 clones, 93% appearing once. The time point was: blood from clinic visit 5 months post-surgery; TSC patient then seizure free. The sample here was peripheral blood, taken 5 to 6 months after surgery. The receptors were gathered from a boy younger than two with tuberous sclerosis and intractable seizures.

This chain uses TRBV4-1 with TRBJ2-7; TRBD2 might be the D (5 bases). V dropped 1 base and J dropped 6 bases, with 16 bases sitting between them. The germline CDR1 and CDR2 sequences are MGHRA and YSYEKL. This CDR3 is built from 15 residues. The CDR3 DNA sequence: TGCGCCAGCAGCCAAGGGCTCCCGGGAATCGGCGAGCAGTACTTC. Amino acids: CASSQGLPGIGEQYF.

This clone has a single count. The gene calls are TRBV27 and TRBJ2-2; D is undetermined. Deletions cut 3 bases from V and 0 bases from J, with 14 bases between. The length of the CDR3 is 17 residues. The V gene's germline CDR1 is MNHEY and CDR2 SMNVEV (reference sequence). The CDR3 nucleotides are TGTGCCAGCAGTTTTTTAGGGCTATCCGCGAACACCGGGGAGCTGTTTTTT. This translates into CASSFLGLSANTGELFF.

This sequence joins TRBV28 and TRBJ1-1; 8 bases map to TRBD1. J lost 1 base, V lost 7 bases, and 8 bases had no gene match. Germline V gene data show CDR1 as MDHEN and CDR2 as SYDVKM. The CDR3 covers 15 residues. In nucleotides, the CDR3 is TGTGCCAGCAACAGTCCCGGGACAGGGAACACTGAAGCTTTCTTT. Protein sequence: CASNSPGTGNTEAFF. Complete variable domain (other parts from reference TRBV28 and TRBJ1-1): DVKVTQSSRYLVKRTGEKVFLECVQDMDHENMFWYRQDPGLGLRLIYFSYDVKMKEKGDIPEGYSVSREKKERFSLILESASTNQTSMYLCASNSPGTGNTEAFFGQGTRLTVV.

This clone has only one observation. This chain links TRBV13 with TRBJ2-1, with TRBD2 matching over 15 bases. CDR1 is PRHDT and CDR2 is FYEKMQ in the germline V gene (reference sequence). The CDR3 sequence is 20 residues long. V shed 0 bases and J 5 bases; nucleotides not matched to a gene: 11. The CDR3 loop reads CASSLGGLAGGRALDNEQFF. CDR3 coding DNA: TGTGCCAGCAGCTTAGGGGGACTAGCGGGGGGTCGGGCCCTCGACAATGAGCAGTTCTTC. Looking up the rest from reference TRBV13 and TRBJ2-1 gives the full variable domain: AAGVIQSPRHLIKEKRETATLKCYPIPRHDTVYWYQQGPGQDPQFLISFYEKMQSDKGSIPDRFSAQQFSDYHSELNMSSLELGDSALYFCASSLGGLAGGRALDNEQFFGPGTRLTVL.